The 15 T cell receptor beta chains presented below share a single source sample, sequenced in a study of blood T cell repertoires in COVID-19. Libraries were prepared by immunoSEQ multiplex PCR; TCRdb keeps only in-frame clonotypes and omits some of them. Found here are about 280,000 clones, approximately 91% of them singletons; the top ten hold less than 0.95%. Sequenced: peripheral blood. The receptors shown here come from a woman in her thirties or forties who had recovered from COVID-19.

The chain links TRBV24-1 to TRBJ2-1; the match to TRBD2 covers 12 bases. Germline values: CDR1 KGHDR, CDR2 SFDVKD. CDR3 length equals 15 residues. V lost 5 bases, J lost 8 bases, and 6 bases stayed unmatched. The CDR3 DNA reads TGTGCCACCAGTGGGGCTAGCGGGAGGGTGTATGAGCAGTTCTTC. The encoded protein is CATSGASGRVYEQFF.

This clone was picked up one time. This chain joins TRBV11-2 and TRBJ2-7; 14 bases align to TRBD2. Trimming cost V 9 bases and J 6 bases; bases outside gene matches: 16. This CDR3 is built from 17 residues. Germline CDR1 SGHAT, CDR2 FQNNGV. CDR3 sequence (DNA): TGTGCCAGTGAGCCGCGGGGGGGACTAGCGGGAGTGGGCGAGCAGTACTTC. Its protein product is CASEPRGGLAGVGEQYF.

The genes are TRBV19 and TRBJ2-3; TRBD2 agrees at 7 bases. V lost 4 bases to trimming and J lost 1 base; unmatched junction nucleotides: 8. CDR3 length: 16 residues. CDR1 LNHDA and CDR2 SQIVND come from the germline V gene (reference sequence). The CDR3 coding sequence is TGTGCCAGTAGTAATTATCGGCTAGCGGGCACAGATACGCAGTATTTT. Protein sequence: CASSNYRLAGTDTQYF.

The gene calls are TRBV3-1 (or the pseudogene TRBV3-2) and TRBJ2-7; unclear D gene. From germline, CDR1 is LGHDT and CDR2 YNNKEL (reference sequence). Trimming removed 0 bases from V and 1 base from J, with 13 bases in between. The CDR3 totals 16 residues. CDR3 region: CASSQEAAYASYEQYF. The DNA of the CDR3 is TGTGCCAGCAGCCAAGAGGCGGCTTACGCGTCCTACGAGCAGTACTTC.

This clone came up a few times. As DNA, the CDR3 is TGTGCCAGCAGTGCTACAGGTTATTCACCCCTCCACTTT. This gives the protein CASSATGYSPLHF. The chain has TRBV2 and TRBJ1-6; weak D call: TRBD1 (5 bases). V was trimmed by 4 bases and J by 8 bases, leaving 9 bases between them. In germline, CDR1 is SNHLY, CDR2 FYNNEI. This CDR3 spans 13 amino acids.

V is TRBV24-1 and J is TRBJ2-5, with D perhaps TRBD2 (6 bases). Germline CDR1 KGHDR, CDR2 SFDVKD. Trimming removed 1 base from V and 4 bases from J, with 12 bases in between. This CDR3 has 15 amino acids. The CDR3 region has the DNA TGTGCCACCAGTGATTTAGACGGGAGAGGAGAGACCCAGTACTTC. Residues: CATSDLDGRGETQYF.

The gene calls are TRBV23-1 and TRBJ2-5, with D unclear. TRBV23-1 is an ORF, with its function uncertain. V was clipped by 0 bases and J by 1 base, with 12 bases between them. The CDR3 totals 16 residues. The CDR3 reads CASSQSAATRQETQYF. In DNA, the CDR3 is TGCGCCAGCAGTCAATCGGCGGCCACCCGCCAAGAGACCCAGTACTTC.

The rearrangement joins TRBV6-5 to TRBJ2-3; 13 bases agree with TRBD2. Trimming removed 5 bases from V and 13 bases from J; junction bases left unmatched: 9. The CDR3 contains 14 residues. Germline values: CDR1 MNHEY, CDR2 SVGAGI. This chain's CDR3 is CASSRTSGSPGEYF. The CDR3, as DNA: TGTGCCAGCAGTCGGACTAGCGGGAGTCCCGGGGAGTATTTT.

CDR3 sequence reads: CASSLKAQARAAEKLFF. As DNA, the CDR3 is TGTGCCAGCAGCTTAAAGGCCCAGGCCAGGGCGGCGGAAAAACTGTTTTTT. V gene TRBV7-3 combines with J gene TRBJ1-4, with D maybe TRBD1 (5 bases). There are 17 residues in the CDR3. Germline V gene lookup returns CDR1 SGHTA and CDR2 FQGTGA. Between the trimmed V and J ends, which lost 1 base and 8 bases, there was a span of 20 bases.

As DNA, the CDR3 is TGTGCCTGGAGTGTACGTCCGGCTAGCGGGAGGAACACCGGGGAGCTGTTTTTT. Residues: CAWSVRPASGRNTGELFF. The genes are TRBV30 and TRBJ2-2; TRBD2 aligns across 10 bases. CDR1 GTSNPN and CDR2 SVGIG come from the germline V gene (reference sequence). This CDR3 comprises 18 residues. Trimming at V came to 0 bases and at J to 1 base, leaving 8 bases not matched to a gene.

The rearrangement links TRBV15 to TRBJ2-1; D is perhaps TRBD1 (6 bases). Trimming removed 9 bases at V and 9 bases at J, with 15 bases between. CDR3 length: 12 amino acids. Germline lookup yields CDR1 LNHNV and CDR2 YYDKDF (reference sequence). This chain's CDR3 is CATRNRASEQFF. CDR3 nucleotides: TGTGCCACTAGGAACAGGGCCTCTGAGCAGTTCTTC.

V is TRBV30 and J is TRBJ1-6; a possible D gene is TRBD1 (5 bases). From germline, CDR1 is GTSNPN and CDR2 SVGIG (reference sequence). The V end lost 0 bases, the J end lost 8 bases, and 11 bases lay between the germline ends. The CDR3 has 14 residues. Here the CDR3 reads CAWSVGVGDSPLHF. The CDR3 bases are TGTGCCTGGAGTGTAGGGGTCGGAGATTCACCCCTCCACTTT.

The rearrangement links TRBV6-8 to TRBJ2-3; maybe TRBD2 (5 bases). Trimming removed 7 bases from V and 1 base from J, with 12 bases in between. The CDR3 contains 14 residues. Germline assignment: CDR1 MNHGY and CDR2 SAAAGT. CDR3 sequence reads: CASNRGAGTDTQYF. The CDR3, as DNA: TGTGCCAGCAACCGGGGAGCGGGCACAGATACGCAGTATTTT.

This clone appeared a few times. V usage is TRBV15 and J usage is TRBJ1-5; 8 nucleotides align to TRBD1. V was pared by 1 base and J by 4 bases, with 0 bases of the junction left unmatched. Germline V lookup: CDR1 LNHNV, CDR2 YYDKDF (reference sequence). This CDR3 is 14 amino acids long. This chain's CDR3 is CATSRGTGNQPQHF. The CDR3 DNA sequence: TGTGCCACCAGCAGAGGGACAGGGAATCAGCCCCAGCATTTT.

The CDR3 sequence: CASSPPLAMLAADTQYF. The CDR3 DNA reads TGTGCCAGCTCACCACCTCTTGCTATGTTAGCCGCAGATACGCAGTATTTT. The rearrangement uses TRBV18 and TRBJ2-3, with D hard to call. V was shortened by 0 bases and J by 4 bases, with 17 bases between the two germline ends. There are 17 residues in the CDR3. The germline V gene encodes CDR1 KGHSH and CDR2 LQKENI.